These 16 T cell receptor beta chains were all obtained from the same sample, sequenced in a study of T cells after yellow fever vaccination. TCRdb reanalysed the 5' RACE reads using MiXCR and keeps one entry per CDR3 protein. The table lists some 150,000 distinct CDR3 sequences, approximately 9.7% of them singletons. Sequencing used CD8+ T cells sorted from PBMCs, obtained 45 days after the yellow fever booster vaccination. The receptor set was obtained from a young man who received the YFV17D yellow fever vaccine.

This clonotype has just a few counts. The chain recombines TRBV12-3 or TRBV12-4 with TRBJ2-2; a possible D gene is TRBD2 (6 bases). This CDR3 is 16 amino acids long. V was cut by 4 bases and J by 7 bases, with 19 bases left in between. CDR3: CASSYTWGGGGGELFF. The CDR3 bases are TGTGCCAGCAGTTACACCTGGGGAGGCGGCGGCGGGGAGCTGTTTTTT.

This clonotype was seen only a few times. The chain uses TRBV4-3 and TRBJ2-5, with 10 nucleotides matching TRBD2. The germline CDR1 and CDR2 sequences are LGHNA and YSLEER. The CDR3 sequence is 17 residues long. The V and J ends lost 0 bases and 3 bases, in that order; junction bases with no gene match: 7. As DNA, the CDR3 is TGCGCCAGCAGCCAAGATCCAGCGGGGGGGCTAGAAGAGACCCAGTACTTC. The encoded protein is CASSQDPAGGLEETQYF.

This clonotype was observed a few times. This chain links TRBV4-3 with TRBJ2-5; 8 bases map to TRBD2. The CDR3 is 17 residues long. Unmatched junction bases numbered 11, after V lost 0 bases and J lost 5 bases. Looked up from germline, CDR1 is LGHNA and CDR2 is YSLEER. The CDR3 DNA reads TGCGCCAGCAGCCAAGATTTCTCTGGGACTAGACGTGAGACCCAGTACTTC. Amino acid sequence: CASSQDFSGTRRETQYF.

This clonotype was seen a handful of times. V is TRBV7-9 and J is TRBJ2-7; D perhaps matches TRBD1 (6 bases). Germline CDR1 SEHNR, CDR2 FQNEAQ (reference sequence). V dropped 6 bases and J dropped 0 bases, with 18 bases sitting between them. This CDR3 contains 16 residues. The CDR3 region has the DNA TGTGCCAGCAGGCAAGTCAAACCAGGGGACTCCTACGAGCAGTACTTC. Protein: CASRQVKPGDSYEQYF.

This chain links TRBV7-2 with TRBJ1-1; D is uncertain. The CDR3 loop spans 14 amino acids. Germline V lookup: CDR1 SGHTA, CDR2 FQGNSA. The V end was cut by 4 bases, the J end by 1 base, with 10 bases between. The CDR3 sequence is CASSSGLTNTEAFF. The CDR3 DNA is TGTGCCAGCAGCTCAGGACTGACGAACACTGAAGCTTTCTTT.

This clonotype turned up a few times. The rearrangement joins TRBV5-1 to TRBJ2-2; TRBD1 matches 7 bases. Germline V gene sequence: CDR1 SGHRS, CDR2 YFSETQ. V was clipped by 1 base and J by 5 bases; unmatched bases: 5. CDR3 length: 15 amino acids. The CDR3 loop reads CASSLSGQRTGELFF. The CDR3 region has the DNA TGCGCCAGCAGCTTGTCGGGACAGAGAACCGGGGAGCTGTTTTTT. The full variable domain, its missing parts supplied by reference TRBV5-1 and TRBJ2-2, is KAGVTQTPRYLIKTRGQQVTLSCSPISGHRSVSWYQQTPGQGLQFLFEYFSETQRNKGNFPGRFSGRQFSNSRSEMNVSTLELGDSALYLCASSLSGQRTGELFFGEGSRLTVL.

The chain links TRBV6-5 to TRBJ2-1, with D possibly TRBD2 on 6 matching bases. The CDR3 is 13 amino acids. The germline V gene encodes CDR1 MNHEY and CDR2 SVGAGI. V lost 6 bases and J 6 bases, leaving 12 bases between the germline ends. CDR3 nucleotides: TGTGCCAGCAGCCTCCTGGGGGGCAATGAGCAGTTCTTC. This translates into CASSLLGGNEQFF.

The V gene is TRBV24-1, the J gene TRBJ2-1, with 12 bases fitting TRBD2. V shed 3 bases and J 7 bases; nucleotides not matched to a gene: 6. The germline gives CDR1 KGHDR, CDR2 SFDVKD. CDR3 size: 16 residues. CDR3 coding DNA: TGTGCCACCAGTGATCCAACTAGCGGGGGGAATAATGAGCAGTTCTTC. As protein: CATSDPTSGGNNEQFF.

This clonotype was counted a few times. The genes are TRBV12-3 or TRBV12-4 and TRBJ1-2; TRBD1 aligns across 7 bases. Trimming removed 10 bases from V and 2 bases from J; junction bases left unmatched: 10. The CDR3 sequence is 14 residues long. The CDR3 sequence is CATWDTGENYGYTF. Here the CDR3 DNA reads TGTGCCACATGGGATACAGGGGAGAACTATGGCTACACCTTC.

This clonotype came up a few times. The chain couples TRBV6-2 or TRBV6-3 to TRBJ1-2, with 8 bases aligning to TRBD1. The V gene end was trimmed by 5 bases and the J gene end by 5 bases; junction bases not matched to a gene: 13. The CDR3 is 16 amino acids. In germline, CDR1 is MNHEY, CDR2 SVGEGT. CDR3 nucleotides: TGTGCCAGCAGTCTCTTCCGGACAGGGCTGGGATATGGCTACACCTTC. The encoded protein is CASSLFRTGLGYGYTF.

The V call is TRBV12-3 or TRBV12-4, the J call TRBJ2-2; 8 positions match TRBD1. This CDR3 has 17 amino acids. V lost 6 bases, J lost 2 bases, and 11 bases stayed unmatched. CDR3 loop: CASSLTGASSNTGELFF. The CDR3 DNA sequence: TGTGCCAGCAGCCTGACAGGGGCCTCCTCTAACACCGGGGAGCTGTTTTTT.

The chain couples TRBV15 to TRBJ2-7; 9 bases agree with TRBD1. The V gene's germline CDR1 is LNHNV and CDR2 YYDKDF (reference sequence). The ends lost 1 base at V and 10 bases at J; junction bases unmatched: 8. There are 14 residues in the CDR3. CDR3 region: CATSRAGQGVEQYF. The CDR3 bases are TGTGCCACCAGCAGAGCGGGACAGGGAGTTGAACAGTACTTC.

The rearrangement uses TRBV27 and TRBJ2-1; either TRBD1 or TRBD2 may fit D (5 bases each). Germline CDR1 MNHEY, CDR2 SMNVEV (reference sequence). V was clipped by 4 bases and J by 9 bases, with 16 bases between them. The length of the CDR3 is 14 residues. This CDR3 is CASSSLAGKAEQFF. The CDR3, as DNA: TGTGCCAGCAGTTCCCTAGCAGGGAAGGCTGAGCAGTTCTTC.

There are a few counts of this clonotype. The chain combines TRBV6-4 with TRBJ2-2; 8 bases align to TRBD1. Germline values: CDR1 MRHNA, CDR2 SNTAGT. V was pared by 10 bases and J by 0 bases, with 13 bases of the junction left unmatched. The CDR3 is 17 amino acids. CDR3: CATGQGFSQANTGELFF. For the CDR3, the DNA is TGTGCCACCGGACAGGGATTTTCCCAAGCGAACACCGGGGAGCTGTTTTTT.

This clonotype was counted between two and nine times. The chain links TRBV6-2 or TRBV6-3 to TRBJ2-7; D remains ambiguous. V was shortened by 8 bases and J by 6 bases, with 14 bases between the two germline ends. The CDR3 is made up of 12 amino acids. Per the germline V gene, CDR1 is MNHEY and CDR2 is SVGEGT. Here the CDR3 DNA reads TGTGCCAGCGGAAATAACGACCCCGAGCAGTACGTC. This sequence encodes CASGNNDPEQYV.

The V and J genes are TRBV12-3 or TRBV12-4 and TRBJ1-1, with TRBD1 matching over 10 bases. The junction had 4 bases not matched to a gene; V was cut back by 5 bases and J by 4 bases. This CDR3 is built from 14 residues. DNA of the CDR3: TGTGCCAGCAGTCCGGGACAGGGGTTCACTGAAGCTTTCTTT. Translated: CASSPGQGFTEAFF.